The next 26 T cell receptor beta chains were all read from a single sample in a study of beta chain features in type 1 diabetes. The entirety of the isolated RNA underwent reverse transcription, so expressed TCRB transcripts were sequenced. Method: immunoSEQ multiplex PCR; TCRdb's copy keeps in-frame clones and lacks some. The table lists roughly 240,000 clones, approximately 14% of them singletons. Sequencing was performed on naive CD4+ T cells from blood. These TCRs come from a woman in her forties in good health.

This chain links TRBV4-1 with TRBJ2-3; a possible D gene is TRBD1 (6 bases). Trimming removed 10 bases at V and 3 bases at J, with 20 bases between. The CDR3 has 15 amino acids. Germline-derived CDR1 and CDR2 are MGHRA and YSYEKL. CDR3 DNA sequence: TGCGCCACCAAACCCCAGACAGGTAGAACAGATACGCAGTATTTT. Translating gives CATKPQTGRTDTQYF.

The rearrangement uses TRBV5-1 and TRBJ2-1, with 14 bases lining up with TRBD2. The CDR3 spans 16 residues. V lost 4 bases, J lost 6 bases, and 6 bases stayed unmatched. CDR1 is SGHRS and CDR2 is YFSETQ in the germline V gene. This CDR3 reads CASSGGLAGGVNEQFF. The CDR3 nucleotides are TGCGCCAGCAGCGGAGGACTAGCGGGGGGAGTCAATGAGCAGTTCTTC. Full variable domain (rest looked up from reference TRBV5-1 and TRBJ2-1): KAGVTQTPRYLIKTRGQQVTLSCSPISGHRSVSWYQQTPGQGLQFLFEYFSETQRNKGNFPGRFSGRQFSNSRSEMNVSTLELGDSALYLCASSGGLAGGVNEQFFGPGTRLTVL.

This chain links TRBV7-2 with TRBJ2-4; TRBD1 might be the D (6 bases). CDR3 length: 11 residues. Germline V gene data show CDR1 as SGHTA and CDR2 as FQGNSA. The V end was cut by 5 bases, the J end by 7 bases, with 6 bases between. The CDR3 nucleotides read TGTGCCAGCAGCCAGGGGAACATTCAGTACTTC. Amino acids: CASSQGNIQYF.

This clone was seen a few times. Here the CDR3 reads CASSSKSGGEPGELFF. The CDR3 nucleotides are TGTGCCAGCAGTTCAAAATCAGGGGGCGAGCCCGGGGAGCTGTTTTTT. The genes are TRBV27 and TRBJ2-2; 8 nucleotides match TRBD1. This CDR3 has 16 residues. Germline CDR1 is MNHEY and CDR2 is SMNVEV (reference sequence). Losses at the gene ends were 4 bases for V and 6 bases for J; bases not matched to a gene: 10.

The chain carries TRBV7-8 and TRBJ1-5; D is possibly TRBD1 (6 bases). The CDR3 has 15 residues. V lost 5 bases to trimming and J lost 2 bases, with 13 bases between them. Germline CDR1 SGHVS, CDR2 FQNEAQ. This CDR3 is CASSSRRGGNQPQHF. In nucleotides, the CDR3 is TGTGCCAGCAGCAGCCGCAGGGGAGGCAATCAGCCCCAGCATTTT.

This clone turned up a few times. The V gene is TRBV5-1, the J gene TRBJ2-5; 10 bases map to TRBD1. Germline V gene lookup returns CDR1 SGHRS and CDR2 YFSETQ. J lost 5 bases, V lost 2 bases, and 9 bases had no gene match. The CDR3 has 16 amino acids. CDR3 DNA: TGCGCCAGCAGCTTTACCGGGACAGGGGTGGTGGAGACCCAGTACTTC. It is translated as CASSFTGTGVVETQYF.

The chain employs TRBV19 and TRBJ1-6; 10 bases are a match to TRBD1. The CDR3 covers 19 residues. CDR1 is LNHDA and CDR2 is SQIVND in the germline V gene (reference sequence). The trim removed 2 bases at V and 9 bases at J, leaving 16 bases unmatched. The CDR3 region is CASSIPTTSGQGRISPLHF. DNA of the CDR3: TGTGCCAGTAGTATACCCACTACGTCGGGACAGGGGAGGATTTCACCCCTCCACTTT.

This chain links TRBV19 with TRBJ1-2; D remains unclear. Germline V CDR1 and CDR2: LNHDA, SQIVND (reference sequence). The CDR3 loop spans 14 amino acids. Deletions cut 4 bases from V and 4 bases from J, with 13 bases between. CDR3 nucleotide sequence: TGTGCCAGTAGTACTGGGTTGGGAGGCTATGGCTACACCTTC. Translated: CASSTGLGGYGYTF.

This clone has a handful of counts. This sequence joins TRBV7-8 and TRBJ1-2; a possible D gene is TRBD1 (5 bases). Germline loops: CDR1 SGHVS, CDR2 FQNEAQ. This CDR3 has 13 residues. Trimming took 2 bases from V and 6 from J, leaving 10 bases between them. The CDR3 DNA reads as TGTGCCAGCAGCTTAAGGCCCAGGGATGGCTACACCTTC. Protein: CASSLRPRDGYTF. Full variable domain (rest looked up from reference TRBV7-8 and TRBJ1-2): GAGVSQSPRYKVAKRGQDVALRCDPISGHVSLFWYQQALGQGPEFLTYFQNEAQLDKSGLPSDRFFAERPEGSVSTLKIQRTQQEDSAVYLCASSLRPRDGYTFGSGTRLTVV.

This clone was counted many times. This chain joins TRBV7-9 and TRBJ1-2; weak D call: TRBD1 (6 bases). This CDR3 region has 15 residues. Trimming left V 1 base short and J 7 bases short, with 16 bases between. CDR1 is SEHNR, CDR2 FQNEAQ, per germline (reference sequence). The CDR3 reads CASSLGPVGQFGYTF. The CDR3 DNA reads as TGTGCCAGCAGCTTAGGACCCGTAGGACAGTTTGGCTACACCTTC.

In its sample, this clone was seen a few times. This sequence joins TRBV6-5 and TRBJ2-5, with D hard to call. Trimming took off 7 bases at V and 3 bases at J, with 9 bases between the two ends. The germline V gene has CDR1 MNHEY and CDR2 SVGAGI. The CDR3 runs to 12 residues. CDR3 coding DNA: TGTGCCAGCATCAGCAGCGAAGAGACCCAGTACTTC. Encoded protein: CASISSEETQYF.

The chain carries TRBV27 and TRBJ2-3; 8 bases line up with TRBD2. The germline V gene encodes CDR1 MNHEY and CDR2 SMNVEV (reference sequence). This CDR3 has 16 amino acids. V shed 6 bases and J 7 bases; nucleotides not matched to a gene: 15. For the CDR3, the DNA is TGTGCCAGCAGGCGACACGGGGGGGTCCTCCCCAATACGCAGTATTTT. It is translated as CASRRHGGVLPNTQYF.

With regard to this clone: One end of the junction varies from germline; a read error may be responsible. This chain links TRBV7-9 with TRBJ2-3; TRBD2 might be the D (6 bases). CDR3 length: 13 amino acids. The germline V gene encodes CDR1 SEHNR and CDR2 FQNEAQ (reference sequence). The CDR3 DNA reads as TGCGTCTCGAGGGGACTCTCCACAGATACGCAGTATTTT. Amino acids: CVSRGLSTDTQYF.

This sequence joins TRBV5-1 and TRBJ1-2; perhaps TRBD1 as D (5 bases). V lost 4 bases, J lost 2 bases, and 9 bases lay in between. Looked up from germline, CDR1 is SGHRS and CDR2 is YFSETQ. The CDR3 has 13 amino acids. CDR3 sequence reads: CASSTTANYGYTF. CDR3 DNA sequence: TGCGCCAGCAGCACGACAGCCAACTATGGCTACACCTTC.

Only a few counts were recorded for this clone. The chain carries TRBV6-1 and TRBJ2-1, with TRBD2 identical over 13 bases. CDR1 and CDR2 (germline): MNHNS, SASEGT. V was pared by 8 bases and J by 8 bases, with 9 bases of the junction left unmatched. This CDR3 has 15 residues. The CDR3 region has the DNA TGTGCCAGCTCCCGGACTAGCGGGGGACTAGATGAGCAGTTCTTC. This gives the protein CASSRTSGGLDEQFF.

The chain couples TRBV7-2 to TRBJ1-5, with a possible D match to TRBD1 (6 bases). The V gene lost 5 bases and the J gene lost 5 bases, with 10 bases spanning the gap. Germline loops: CDR1 SGHTA, CDR2 FQGNSA. The CDR3 extends over 13 amino acids. Here the CDR3 DNA reads TGTGCCAGCAGCCATGGGGGCGATCAGCCCCAGCATTTT. Encoded protein: CASSHGGDQPQHF.

The table lists this clone with a few counts. The chain has TRBV9 and TRBJ2-5; TRBD2 agrees at 8 bases. The length of the CDR3 is 17 residues. Unmatched junction bases numbered 12, after V lost 3 bases and J lost 2 bases. Germline CDR1 and CDR2: SGDLS and YYNGEE. The CDR3 nucleotides are TGTGCCAGCAGCGCCGGGTTAGGCGGGGGGCTTCAAGAGACCCAGTACTTC. Amino acid sequence: CASSAGLGGGLQETQYF.

This clone was counted a few times. The V call is TRBV5-1, the J call TRBJ2-5, with D maybe TRBD1 (6 bases). Germline V CDR1 and CDR2: SGHRS, YFSETQ. Trimming removed 6 bases from V and 7 bases from J, with 19 bases in between. The length of the CDR3 is 14 residues. The CDR3 nucleotides are TGCGCCAGCACCCGGACAGATGCCACGGTGACCCAGTACTTC. Amino acids: CASTRTDATVTQYF.

This clone was observed at least ten times. V is TRBV5-4 and J is TRBJ2-1; the match to TRBD2 covers 8 bases. The germline V gene has CDR1 SGHNT and CDR2 YYREEE (reference sequence). The junction had 9 bases not matched to a gene; V was cut back by 2 bases and J by 8 bases. The CDR3 spans 15 residues. CDR3 sequence: CASSFPGLGIYEQFF. The CDR3 nucleotides are TGTGCCAGCAGCTTTCCGGGACTAGGGATATATGAGCAGTTCTTC.

This clone was seen more than once but under ten times. The V gene is TRBV29-1, the J gene TRBJ1-5, with D maybe TRBD1 (5 bases). Germline CDR1 is SQVTM and CDR2 is ANQGSEA. This CDR3 contains 13 residues. The V and J ends lost 3 bases and 6 bases respectively, with 12 bases between them. CDR3 in DNA: TGCAGCGTTGAGGCAGGGCTCGGTCAGCCCCAGCATTTT. This translates into CSVEAGLGQPQHF.

This clone has just a few counts. In DNA, the CDR3 is TGTGCCATCGGACAGGGTTGGTACAATGAGCAGTTCTTC. The encoded protein is CAIGQGWYNEQFF. This chain uses TRBV6-1 with TRBJ2-1, with 8 bases fitting TRBD1. Germline CDR1 reads MNHNS; CDR2 reads SASEGT. This CDR3 contains 13 residues. Unmatched junction bases numbered 6, after V lost 10 bases and J lost 4 bases.

The sample holds many counts of this clone. The chain has TRBV23-1 and TRBJ2-1; tentative D call: TRBD2 (5 bases). TRBV23-1 is an ORF; its function is uncertain. Deletions cut 5 bases from V and 5 bases from J, with 22 bases between. This CDR3 contains 17 residues. The CDR3 reads CASSYTNREIRDNEQFF. The DNA of the CDR3 is TGCGCCAGCAGTTACACAAACCGGGAAATACGCGACAATGAGCAGTTCTTC.

The V and J genes are TRBV29-1 and TRBJ2-1, with 7 positions matching TRBD1. V shed 4 bases, J shed 5 bases, and the junction held 14 bases outside the gene matches. CDR1 and CDR2 (germline): SQVTM, ANQGSEA. This CDR3 is built from 16 residues. CDR3 DNA sequence: TGCAGCGTTGCGTACCGGGACAGTTTGGGGAACAATGAGCAGTTCTTC. Translation gives CSVAYRDSLGNNEQFF.

The chain uses TRBV12-5 and TRBJ1-1, with D possibly TRBD1 on 5 matching bases. Germline V gene lookup returns CDR1 LGHNT and CDR2 FRNRAP. The CDR3 extends over 14 amino acids. V lost 2 bases to trimming and J lost 4 bases, with 11 bases between them. The CDR3 DNA reads TGTGCTAGTGGTTTGACCCGACAGTTCACTGAAGCTTTCTTT. Amino acid sequence: CASGLTRQFTEAFF.

This clone was counted a few times. The chain couples TRBV15 to TRBJ2-7, with 8 bases matching TRBD1. The CDR3 contains 16 residues. V shed 3 bases and J 1 base; nucleotides not matched to a gene: 8. Germline V lookup: CDR1 LNHNV, CDR2 YYDKDF (reference sequence). CDR3 in DNA: TGTGCCACCAGCAGGCGAAGGACAGGGCTGTCCTACGAGCAGTACTTC. As protein: CATSRRRTGLSYEQYF.

This chain joins TRBV6-4 and TRBJ2-1; TRBD2 matches at 10 bases. The CDR3 is made up of 17 amino acids. V was pared by 5 bases and J by 0 bases, with 7 bases of the junction left unmatched. Germline CDR1 is MRHNA and CDR2 is SNTAGT. The CDR3 reads CASSPWASGSSYNEQFF. The CDR3 DNA is TGTGCCAGCAGTCCCTGGGCTAGCGGGAGCTCCTACAATGAGCAGTTCTTC.